This TCR beta chain was sequenced for a study of cytomegalovirus exposure and HLA in healthy donors. Study-wide findings and caveats: Previous analysis showed most TCR beta V segments were productive about 87% or about 30% of the time. It emerged from a later analysis that several of the most significant clusters appeared to be linked to common viral pathogens.

This CDR3 contains 13 residues. CDR1 is SGHAT and CDR2 is FQNNGV in the germline V gene. V gave up 4 bases and J gave up 1 base; unmatched junction bases: 1. The PCR made use of 60 Vbeta and 13 Jbeta primers. Measured with immunoSEQ multiplex PCR; TCRdb has only the in-frame clones, and not every one. The table includes 120,000 or so clones, over 75% detected once. Of note for this clone: What it recognizes is unknown.

The chain employs TRBV11-2 and TRBJ2-7; 7 bases are shared with TRBD1. The material sequenced was PBMCs. The TCR sequence derives from a man between 18 and 35 years old in good health and CMV-seropositive. CDR3 nucleotide sequence: TGTGCCAGCAGCTCACAGGGGTCCTACGAGCAGTACTTC. Its translation: CASSSQGSYEQYF. Complete variable domain (other parts from reference TRBV11-2 and TRBJ2-7): EAGVAQSPRYKIIEKRQSVAFWCNPISGHATLYWYQQILGQGPKLLIQFQNNGVVDDSQLPKDRFSAERLKGVDSTLKIQPAKLEDSAVYLCASSSQGSYEQYFGPGTRLTVT.